Sequencing of this T cell receptor (beta chain) was carried out in a study of CD8+CD57+ T cells in acquired aplastic anemia. Looking at the study overall: Mean yield of DNA from sorted CD4+ and CD8+ cells was approximately 3 ug. Where healthy donors were concerned, CD4+ cells averaged about 11 million reads. Notes on the study in general: Significant differences in CD8+ Simpson's diversity were not observed between patients and controls.

After removal of 3 bases from V and 7 bases from J, the junction contained 11 bases not matched to a gene. The CDR3 spans 17 residues. Germline V lookup: CDR1 SGHNT, CDR2 YYREEE (reference sequence). This clonotype was counted a few times. Its antigen is as yet unknown. Genomic DNA, serving as template, underwent TCR beta VDJ and CDR3 profiling. TCRdb re-derived calls from the reads in MiXCR, one entry per CDR3 protein. The sample consists of 90,000 to 120,000 distinct CDR3 sequences, 50% to 65% of them appearing once. The chain uses TRBV5-4 and TRBJ2-2; 11 positions agree with TRBD1. The sample taken for sequencing was sorted CD4+, CD8+, or CD8+CD57+ T cells (not recorded which) from PBMCs. The origin of this receptor is a human donor in good health, serving as a control. The CDR3 loop reads CASSSPTGTGGDGELFF. DNA of the CDR3: TGTGCCAGCAGCTCCCCCACCGGGACAGGGGGGGACGGGGAGCTGTTTTTT.